The clone carrying this TCR beta chain has ten or more counts. The CDR3 extends 3 residues past the end of the read, so its final part is completed from the germline J gene. This sample is part of a study of T cell clonality in common variable immunodeficiency. Between the trimmed V and J ends, which lost 4 bases and 5 bases, there was a span of 14 bases. CDR1 SNHLY and CDR2 FYNNEI come from the germline V gene. This CDR3 region has 14 residues. Equal genomic DNA amounts from CVID and control samples were sequenced. TCRdb's table, derived via immunoSEQ multiplex PCR, lists solely in-frame clones and lacks some. The table lists about 64,000 clones, with no singletons.

Sequencing was carried out using peripheral blood mononuclear cells. This clonotype was obtained from a person aged 18 to 75 in good health. J is TRBJ2-5 and V is TRBV2; D possibly corresponds to TRBD1 (6 bases). The sequenced CDR3 bases are TGTGCCAGCAGTGGACGGGACACTGACGAGACC. This encodes CASSGRDTDET. The entire CDR3 reads CASSGRDTDETQYF.